This T cell receptor (beta chain) was retrieved from a study of blood T cell repertoires in COVID-19. Study background: Sample material is recorded as cDNA or gDNA derived from T cells, B-cell-depleted T cells, or PBMCs.

The repertoire was sequenced with immunoSEQ multiplex PCR; TCRdb's copy has only in-frame clones and lacks some. The sample lists some 250,000 clones; approximately 90% were seen once. Germline values: CDR1 MNHEY, CDR2 SVGAGI. The CDR3 sequence is 15 residues long. Unmatched junction bases numbered 6, after V lost 4 bases and J lost 4 bases. The TCR sequence derives from a woman in her forties with acute COVID-19. The V call is TRBV6-5, the J call TRBJ2-1, with 8 bases identical to TRBD2. The sequenced sample consisted of PBMCs or T cells enriched from blood (not recorded which). CDR3 amino acids: CASSSAGAVYNEQFF. The CDR3 coding sequence is TGTGCCAGCAGTTCAGCGGGAGCCGTATACAATGAGCAGTTCTTC.